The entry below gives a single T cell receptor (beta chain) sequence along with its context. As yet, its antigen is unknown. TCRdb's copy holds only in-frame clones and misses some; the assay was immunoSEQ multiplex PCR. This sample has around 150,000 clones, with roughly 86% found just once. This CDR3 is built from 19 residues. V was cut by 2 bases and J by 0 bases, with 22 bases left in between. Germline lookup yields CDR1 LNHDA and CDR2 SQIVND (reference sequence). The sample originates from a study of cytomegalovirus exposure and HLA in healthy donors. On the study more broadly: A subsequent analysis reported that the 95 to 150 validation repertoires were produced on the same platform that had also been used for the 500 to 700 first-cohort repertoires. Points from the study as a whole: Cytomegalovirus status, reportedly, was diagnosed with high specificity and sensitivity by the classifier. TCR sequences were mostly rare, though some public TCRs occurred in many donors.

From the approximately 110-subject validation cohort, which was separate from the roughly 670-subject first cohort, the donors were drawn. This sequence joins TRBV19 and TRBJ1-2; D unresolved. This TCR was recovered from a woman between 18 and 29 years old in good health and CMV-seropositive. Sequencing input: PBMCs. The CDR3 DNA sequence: TGTGCCAGTAGTATAAAGGTATACAGAGCAGTAAGATCTAACTATGGCTACACCTTC. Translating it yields CASSIKVYRAVRSNYGYTF.